This T cell receptor beta chain was found in a study of cytomegalovirus exposure and HLA in healthy donors. Whole-study context: An earlier analysis identified 110 million or so unique TCR beta sequences in about 179 million T cells.

Study-wide points: Trimming of TCR beta V- and J-genes showed a link, identified in a later analysis, to a missense DCLRE1C variant. Later on, an analysis tied 15,000 to 20,000 TCR beta sequences to HLA alleles at 0.05 false discovery rate. Most TCR beta V segments were productive about 87% or about 30% of the time in an earlier analysis.

There are 19 residues in the CDR3. Unmatched junction bases numbered 19, after V lost 0 bases and J lost 9 bases. The germline V gene encodes CDR1 LGHNA and CDR2 YNFKEQ. With regard to this clone: Antigen unknown.

Vbeta (60) and Jbeta (13) primers were used in the PCR. Sequencing used immunoSEQ multiplex PCR; TCRdb keeps in-frame clones, though not all of them. Altogether some 150,000 clones are present, 70% to 80% being singletons, with the ten largest covering about 4.5%. The chain employs TRBV4-2 and TRBJ2-1, with 8 bases lining up with TRBD2. The sequence was obtained from a man aged 35-49 years in good health and CMV-seronegative. The sample taken for sequencing was PBMCs. The CDR3 DNA sequence: TGTGCCAGCAGCCAAGAGGTGGCGGGGGGTCTCAATCCGGACGTTGAGCAGTTCTTC. It specifies CASSQEVAGGLNPDVEQFF.